Reported below is one T cell receptor (beta chain). Antigen: not known. This record belongs to a study of T-cell reconstitution after alpha-beta-depleted transplantation in children. Points from the study as a whole: The high TCRbeta diversity at day 60 in some patients came from surviving recipient T cells and thymic progenitors.

Unique molecular identifiers were incorporated when the TCRbeta library was constructed. TCRdb analysed the PCR reads with MiXCR anew, one entry per CDR3 protein. This sample has about 500,000 distinct CDR3 sequences, with over 10% found just once. The specimen comprised PBMCs, mostly from graft donor cells, sampled 180 days after TCRalphabeta/CD19-depleted stem cell transplant. The sequence was obtained from a female patient aged 2-10 years who had a stem cell transplant for aplastic anemia, so the T cells may come from the graft donor.

Here the CDR3 DNA reads TGTGCCAGCAGCTTAGCCCCGACTAGCCTCGAGCAGTACTTC. The encoded protein is CASSLAPTSLEQYF. V gene TRBV7-2 combines with J gene TRBJ2-7; TRBD2 aligns across 7 bases. Germline CDR1 reads SGHTA; CDR2 reads FQGNSA. With V trimmed by 0 bases and J by 6 bases, 5 bases remained unmatched. The CDR3 is 14 amino acids.